This TCR beta chain was identified in a study of blood T cell repertoires in COVID-19. The CDR3 spans 19 residues. Germline V gene data show CDR1 as GTSNPN and CDR2 as SVGIG (reference sequence). V shed 0 bases, J shed 0 bases, and the junction held 11 bases outside the gene matches. Generated by immunoSEQ multiplex PCR, the TCRdb table keeps only in-frame clones and is missing some. The repertoire consists of some 290,000 clones, with about four fifths occurring once and the leading ten covering 2.5% to 3%. Sequences were obtained from peripheral blood. This clonotype originated in a woman aged 55-75 years with active or convalescent COVID-19. V usage is TRBV30 and J usage is TRBJ2-6, with 7 bases that match TRBD1. CDR3 loop: CAWSVRRQGYYSGANVLTF. CDR3 DNA: TGTGCCTGGAGTGTACGAAGACAGGGTTATTACTCTGGGGCCAACGTCCTGACTTTC.